Listed here are 13 T cell receptor beta chains from one sample, sequenced in a study of blood T cells in healthy people across ages. PCR was performed a second time for about 7 to 11 cycles using a sample-barcoded 5' primer and a J-beta primer mix. A single record per CDR3 protein comes from TCRdb applying MiXCR to the 5' RACE reads. The sample consists of roughly 700,000 distinct CDR3 sequences, 20% to 30% of them appearing once. These records were also assigned to another study, of T cells of mothers and their children.

The sample comprised blood. These receptors came from a boy aged 10-17 years in good health.

This clonotype was detected a few times. The V and J genes are TRBV5-1 and TRBJ2-3; TRBD2 is a possible D gene (5 bases). CDR3 length: 16 amino acids. Germline V gives CDR1 SGHRS, CDR2 YFSETQ. V gave up 0 bases and J gave up 2 bases, with 13 bases separating them. CDR3 amino acids: CASSLGERSVTDTQYF. As DNA, the CDR3 is TGCGCCAGCAGCTTGGGGGAGCGGAGCGTCACAGATACGCAGTATTTT.

This clonotype was seen once. One base away lies a much larger clone, so this may be a sequencing read error. The rearrangement links TRBV18 to TRBJ1-4, with a possible D match to TRBD1 (5 bases). V was shortened by 3 bases and J by 7 bases, with 12 bases between the two germline ends. The CDR3 is 14 amino acids. Germline-derived CDR1 and CDR2 are KGHSH and LQKENI. The CDR3 DNA sequence: TGTGCCAGCTCACCTGGGGCAGGGAGTGAAAAACTGTTTTTT. It encodes CASSPGAGSEKLFF.

The gene calls are TRBV9 and TRBJ2-5; D is unresolved. This CDR3 is 16 amino acids long. In germline, CDR1 is SGDLS, CDR2 YYNGEE. Trimming cost V 4 bases and J 1 base, with 17 bases left between them. This CDR3 is CASSPPPGVRQETQYF. The CDR3 DNA reads TGTGCCAGCAGCCCTCCCCCTGGGGTGCGCCAAGAGACCCAGTACTTC.

The rearrangement links TRBV7-6 to TRBJ1-3, with 8 bases identical to TRBD1. Germline trimming cut 3 bases from V and 6 bases from J; bases unmatched to any gene: 7. The germline V gene has CDR1 SGHVS and CDR2 FNYEAQ. This CDR3 is 15 amino acids long. The CDR3 sequence: CASSFPTGGENTIYF. The CDR3 DNA reads as TGTGCCAGCAGCTTTCCAACAGGGGGTGAAAACACCATATATTTT.

V gene TRBV6-2 or TRBV6-3 combines with J gene TRBJ1-1; a weak D match, TRBD1 (5 bases). The CDR3 is 14 residues long. Germline lookup yields CDR1 MNHEY and CDR2 SVGEGT. V shed 2 bases and J shed 5 bases, with 12 bases lying between them. The CDR3 region has the DNA TGTGCCAGCAGTTACGAGGGGATAGGAACTGAAGCTTTCTTT. Its translation is CASSYEGIGTEAFF.

The rearrangement uses TRBV27 and TRBJ2-5; no clear D gene. The better agreement between TRBJ2-7 and the DNA end casts doubt on the J call. CDR1 is MNHEY, CDR2 SMNVEV, per germline (reference sequence). The CDR3 extends over 14 amino acids. The chain's CDR3 is CASSLAGRTYEQYF. The CDR3 bases are TGTGCCAGCAGTTTAGCCGGTAGGACCTACGAGCAGTACTTC.

This clonotype appeared a few times. The rearrangement joins TRBV6-1 to TRBJ1-5; TRBD1 agrees at 12 bases. Looked up from germline, CDR1 is MNHNS and CDR2 is SASEGT. This CDR3 is built from 15 residues. After removal of 7 bases from V and 2 bases from J, the junction contained 3 bases not matched to a gene. The CDR3 nucleotides are TGTGCCAGCATTTGGGACAGGGGGCGCAATCAGCCCCAGCATTTT. This sequence encodes CASIWDRGRNQPQHF.

This chain uses TRBV6-1 with TRBJ1-5, with D uncertain. The CDR3 loop spans 15 amino acids. Trimming pared 4 bases from V and 4 bases from J, leaving 14 bases between. CDR1 and CDR2 (germline): MNHNS, SASEGT. The CDR3 loop reads CASSAENGVNQPQHF. The DNA of the CDR3 is TGTGCCAGCAGTGCGGAGAACGGAGTTAATCAGCCCCAGCATTTT.

This clonotype showed up just a few times. The genes are TRBV29-1 and TRBJ2-5, with 13 bases lining up with TRBD2. With V trimmed by 5 bases and J by 0 bases, 6 bases remained unmatched. The CDR3 length is 16 residues. Germline CDR1 and CDR2: SQVTM and ANQGSEA. The CDR3 coding sequence is TGCAGCGTTATTACTAGCGGGGGGGATTACCAAGAGACCCAGTACTTC. Encoded protein: CSVITSGGDYQETQYF.

This chain connects TRBV6-2 or TRBV6-3 to TRBJ2-5; possibly TRBD1 for D (6 bases). The DNA end favors TRBJ2-7, so the J call may be wrong. The CDR3 runs 15 residues. Germline CDR1 is MNHEY and CDR2 is SVGEGT. CDR3 loop: CASSYPPTGTYEQYF. CDR3 in DNA: TGTGCCAGCAGTTACCCACCCACAGGGACCTACGAGCAGTACTTC.

This clonotype was picked up a small number of times. The J gene is TRBJ2-3, the V gene TRBV7-2; 9 bases are a match to TRBD1. CDR1 is SGHTA and CDR2 is FQGNSA in the germline V gene. The CDR3 runs to 14 residues. The junction had 5 bases not matched to a gene; V was cut back by 5 bases and J by 5 bases. The CDR3 loop reads CASSPGQGIDTQYF. The DNA of the CDR3 is TGTGCCAGCAGCCCGGGACAGGGAATAGATACGCAGTATTTT.

The chain carries TRBV10-3 and TRBJ2-5, with TRBD1 identical over 7 bases. The J call may be mistaken, given a closer DNA end match to TRBJ2-1. From germline, CDR1 is ENHRY and CDR2 SYGVKD. This CDR3 spans 15 amino acids. The CDR3 region is CAISESRDRYNEQFF. CDR3 bases: TGTGCCATCAGTGAGTCGAGGGACAGATACAATGAGCAGTTCTTC.

The CDR3 spells CASSQDSPGGNYGYTF. CDR3 in DNA: TGCGCCAGCAGCCAAGATAGTCCAGGGGGCAACTATGGCTACACCTTC. The rearrangement joins TRBV4-3 to TRBJ1-2, with 8 bases matching TRBD1. The CDR3 length is 16 residues. The V gene end was trimmed by 0 bases and the J gene end by 2 bases; junction bases not matched to a gene: 5. Germline V gives CDR1 LGHNA, CDR2 YSLEER.